The 10 T cell receptor beta chains given below trace back to one sample, sequenced in a study of blood T cell repertoires in COVID-19. Sequencing used immunoSEQ multiplex PCR; TCRdb keeps in-frame clones, though not all of them. The table lists 200,000 to 250,000 clones, around 87% of them singletons. The sample consisted of PBMCs or T cells enriched from blood (not recorded which). The receptors originated from a woman aged 50 to 60 who had recovered from COVID-19.

This chain links TRBV12-3 or TRBV12-4 with TRBJ1-2, with D unclear. The CDR3 runs 12 residues. Deletions cut 6 bases from V and 11 bases from J, with 16 bases between. In DNA form, the CDR3 reads TGTGCCAGCAGCCCCGGGAAAGGGAAATACACCTTC. This codes for CASSPGKGKYTF.

The chain recombines TRBV27 with TRBJ1-2; 7 bases are shared with TRBD1. The CDR3 is made up of 13 amino acids. The V gene's germline CDR1 is MNHEY and CDR2 SMNVEV (reference sequence). Losses at the gene ends were 6 bases for V and 7 bases for J; bases not matched to a gene: 8. CDR3: CASSIRQGSGYTF. For the CDR3, the DNA is TGTGCCAGCAGCATACGACAGGGTTCTGGCTACACCTTC.

The CDR3 DNA follows: TGTGCCATCAGTGAGGCGGGGGGGGCATCTGGGGCCTACACCTTC. Protein sequence: CAISEAGGASGAYTF. J is TRBJ1-2 and V is TRBV10-3, with TRBD1 as a possible D gene (6 bases). This CDR3 contains 15 residues. Trimming removed 2 bases from V and 10 bases from J, with 20 bases in between. The germline gives CDR1 ENHRY, CDR2 SYGVKD.

In the case of this clone: The identical CDR3 is also encoded by other nucleotide sequences in the sample. The chain employs TRBV19 and TRBJ2-7, with 10 bases fitting TRBD1. CDR1 is LNHDA and CDR2 is SQIVND in the germline V gene (reference sequence). The CDR3 extends over 13 amino acids. The CDR3 DNA sequence: TGTGCGAGTTCGGGACAGGGGTCCTACGAGCAGTACTTC. Protein sequence: CASSGQGSYEQYF. The whole variable domain, filled in from reference TRBV19 and TRBJ2-7, reads DGGITQSPKYLFRKEGQNVTLSCEQNLNHDAMYWYRQDPGQGLRLIYYSQIVNDFQKGDIAEGYSVSREKKESFPLTVTSAQKNPTAFYLCASSGQGSYEQYFGPGTRLTVT.

This clone appeared a single time. The chain has TRBV9 and TRBJ1-1; TRBD1 is a possible D gene (5 bases). The V end was cut by 2 bases, the J end by 3 bases, with 11 bases between. Per germline, CDR1 SGDLS and CDR2 YYNGEE. This CDR3 comprises 14 residues. The CDR3 DNA reads TGTGCCAGCAGCGTCAGGGAATTAGACACTGAAGCTTTCTTT. This encodes CASSVRELDTEAFF.

This chain connects TRBV19 to TRBJ2-1, with 9 positions matching TRBD2. From germline, CDR1 is LNHDA and CDR2 SQIVND (reference sequence). CDR3 size: 14 residues. V dropped 1 base and J dropped 9; count of bases not matched to a gene: 4. The CDR3 nucleotides read TGTGCCAGTAGTATAGGCGCTAGCGGGACTGAGCAGTTCTTC. Its protein is CASSIGASGTEQFF.

The chain uses TRBV28 and TRBJ2-1, with a weak D call TRBD2 (6 bases). Trimming took 5 bases from V and 5 from J, leaving 16 bases between them. In germline, CDR1 is MDHEN, CDR2 SYDVKM. CDR3 length: 15 amino acids. The CDR3 loop reads CASSGVGLYDNEQFF. Written as DNA, the CDR3 is TGTGCCAGCAGTGGGGTGGGACTGTACGACAATGAGCAGTTCTTC.

This clone showed up just a few times. The rearrangement joins TRBV3-1 (or the pseudogene TRBV3-2) to TRBJ2-7, with a possible D match to TRBD1 (6 bases). Trimming removed 11 bases at V and 0 bases at J, with 17 bases between. The CDR3 is 14 amino acids. Germline CDR1 is LGHDT and CDR2 is YNNKEL (reference sequence). The CDR3 bases are TGTGCCTCTCGCCAACAGGGCTTCTCCTACGAGCAGTACTTC. It codes for CASRQQGFSYEQYF.

This chain links TRBV6-5 with TRBJ2-7; a possible D gene is TRBD2 (5 bases). Trimming shortened V by 1 base and J by 0 bases, and 13 bases separated the two germline ends. The CDR3 totals 16 residues. Germline V gene data show CDR1 as MNHEY and CDR2 as SVGAGI. The chain's CDR3 is CASSYCEDFPSYEQYF. The CDR3 DNA is TGTGCCAGCAGTTACTGCGAGGACTTTCCCTCCTACGAGCAGTACTTC.

This chain joins TRBV6-5 and TRBJ1-6, with unresolved D. V shed 11 bases and J shed 0 bases, with 14 bases lying between them. In germline, CDR1 is MNHEY, CDR2 SVGAGI. The CDR3 runs 15 residues. The DNA of the CDR3 is TGTGCCTCCAGGCGGGAGAGCTCCTATAATTCACCCCTCCACTTT. Its protein product is CASRRESSYNSPLHF.